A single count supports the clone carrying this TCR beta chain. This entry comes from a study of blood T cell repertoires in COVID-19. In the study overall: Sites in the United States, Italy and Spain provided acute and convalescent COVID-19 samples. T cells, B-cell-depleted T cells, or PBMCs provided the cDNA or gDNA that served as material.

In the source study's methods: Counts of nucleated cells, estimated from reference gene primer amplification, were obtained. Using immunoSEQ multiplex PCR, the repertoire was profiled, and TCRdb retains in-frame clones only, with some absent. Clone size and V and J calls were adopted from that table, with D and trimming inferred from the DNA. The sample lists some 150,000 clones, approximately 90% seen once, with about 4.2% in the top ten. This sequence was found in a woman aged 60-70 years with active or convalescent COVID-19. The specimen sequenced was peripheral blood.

CDR3 region: CASSQVSGGGGNEQFF. The CDR3 DNA reads TGTGCCAGCAGCCAAGTCTCGGGCGGGGGGGGCAATGAGCAGTTCTTC. The V gene is TRBV3-1 (or the pseudogene TRBV3-2), the J gene TRBJ2-1, with 9 bases aligning to TRBD2. The CDR3 consists of 16 residues. Germline V gives CDR1 LGHDT, CDR2 YNNKEL (reference sequence). J lost 6 bases, V lost 1 base, and 7 bases had no gene match.